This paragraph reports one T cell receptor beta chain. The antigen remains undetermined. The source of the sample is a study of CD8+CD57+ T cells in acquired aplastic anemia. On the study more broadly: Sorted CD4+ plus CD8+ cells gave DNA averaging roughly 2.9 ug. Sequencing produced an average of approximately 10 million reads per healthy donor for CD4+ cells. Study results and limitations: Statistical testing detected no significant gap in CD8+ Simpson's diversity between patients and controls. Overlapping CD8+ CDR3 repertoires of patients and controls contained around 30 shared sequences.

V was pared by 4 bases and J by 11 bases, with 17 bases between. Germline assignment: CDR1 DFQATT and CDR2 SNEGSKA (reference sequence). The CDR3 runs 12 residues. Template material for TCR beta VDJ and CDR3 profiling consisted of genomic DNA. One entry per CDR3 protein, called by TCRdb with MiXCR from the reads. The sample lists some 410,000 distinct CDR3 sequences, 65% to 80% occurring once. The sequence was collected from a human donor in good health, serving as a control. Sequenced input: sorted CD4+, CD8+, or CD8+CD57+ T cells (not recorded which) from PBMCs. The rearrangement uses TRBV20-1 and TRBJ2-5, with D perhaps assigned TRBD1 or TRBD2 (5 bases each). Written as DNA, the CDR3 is TGCAGTGCTACCGGGACGGGTGAGAAACAGTACTTC. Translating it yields CSATGTGEKQYF.